This entry lists 26 T cell receptor beta chains sequenced from one sample in a study of identical twins. MiXCR, run by TCRdb on the 5' RACE reads, gives a single entry per CDR3 protein. This sample has 450,000 to 650,000 distinct CDR3 sequences, with approximately 9.6% found just once. The sample was also reused in another study, on yellow fever vaccine responses in identical twins.

Sequencing was carried out using PBMCs. The source of these receptors is a woman aged 18-29 years in good health.

In DNA, the CDR3 is TGCAGTGCTAGATCGAGGGTAGCTGATTCCTACAATGAGCAGTTCTTC. Amino acids: CSARSRVADSYNEQFF. The chain recombines TRBV20-1 with TRBJ2-1, with D perhaps TRBD2 (5 bases). Trimming cost V 2 bases and J 1 base, with 15 bases left between them. The CDR3 is made up of 16 amino acids. Germline lookup yields CDR1 DFQATT and CDR2 SNEGSKA (reference sequence).

This clonotype was counted a few times. The chain couples TRBV9 to TRBJ2-7; TRBD1 might be the D (5 bases). Germline CDR1 SGDLS, CDR2 YYNGEE. The CDR3 runs 14 residues. The V gene lost 0 bases and the J gene lost 3 bases, with 10 bases spanning the gap. The CDR3 protein is CASSVEGLHYEQYF. In nucleotides, the CDR3 is TGTGCCAGCAGCGTAGAGGGGCTTCACTACGAGCAGTACTTC.

There are many counts of this clonotype. The CDR3 region has the DNA TGTGCCACCCAAAGGGCAGGGTTCTACAATGAGCAGTTCTTC. Its protein is CATQRAGFYNEQFF. This chain joins TRBV15 and TRBJ2-1; D possibly corresponds to TRBD1 (5 bases). The CDR3 is 14 amino acids. The V and J ends lost 8 bases and 3 bases respectively, with 14 bases between them. From germline, CDR1 is LNHNV and CDR2 YYDKDF (reference sequence).

This clonotype has a count of ten or more. This rearrangement joins TRBV7-2 to TRBJ2-1; no clear D. Germline V lookup: CDR1 SGHTA, CDR2 FQGNSA. The length of the CDR3 is 15 residues. Trimming removed 6 bases at V and 6 bases at J, with 18 bases between. In nucleotides, the CDR3 is TGTGCCAGCAGAAAAATAGACTGGACCAGCAATGAGCAGTTCTTC. Translated, it gives CASRKIDWTSNEQFF.

V gene TRBV6-1 combines with J gene TRBJ1-5, with 8 bases matching TRBD1. The CDR3 loop spans 15 amino acids. With 6 bases clipped from V and 2 bases from J, the junction kept 6 bases outside the gene matches. Germline V CDR1 and CDR2: MNHNS, SASEGT. CDR3 sequence: CASSPDRGGNQPQHF. CDR3 in DNA: TGTGCCAGCAGCCCCGACAGGGGAGGCAATCAGCCCCAGCATTTT.

This clonotype appeared a few times. The chain joins TRBV4-2 to TRBJ2-1; weak D call: TRBD2 (6 bases). The ends were cut back, 0 bases at V and 0 bases at J, with 12 bases in the middle. There are 17 residues in the CDR3. Germline CDR1 reads LGHNA; CDR2 reads YNFKEQ. The CDR3 DNA sequence: TGTGCCAGCAGCCAAGATCGGGGGACGAACTCCTACAATGAGCAGTTCTTC. It specifies CASSQDRGTNSYNEQFF.

The V gene is TRBV20-1, the J gene TRBJ2-1, with a possible D match to TRBD2 (6 bases). V was trimmed by 5 bases and J by 3 bases, leaving 11 bases between them. CDR1 is DFQATT, CDR2 SNEGSKA, per germline (reference sequence). The CDR3 covers 13 residues. The CDR3 nucleotides are TGCAGTGCTCCCGGGCGGGGCTACAATGAGCAGTTCTTC. This sequence encodes CSAPGRGYNEQFF.

This clonotype was found many times. The chain joins TRBV10-3 to TRBJ2-7, with 11 positions matching TRBD2. Germline-derived CDR1 and CDR2 are ENHRY and SYGVKD. The CDR3 spans 14 residues. J lost 5 bases, V lost 8 bases, and 8 bases had no gene match. The CDR3 coding sequence is TGTGCCATCGGCTTACTAGCGGGAGAACACGAGCAGTACTTC. Translating gives CAIGLLAGEHEQYF.

This sequence joins TRBV29-1 and TRBJ2-1, with 10 bases that match TRBD2. Per the germline V gene, CDR1 is SQVTM and CDR2 is ANQGSEA. V shed 1 base, J shed 8 bases, and the junction held 11 bases outside the gene matches. This CDR3 comprises 16 residues. The CDR3 loop is CSVEVTSGRAVDEQFF. In DNA form, the CDR3 reads TGCAGCGTTGAAGTTACGAGCGGGAGGGCGGTCGATGAGCAGTTCTTC.

This clonotype occurred many times. The chain combines TRBV3-1 with TRBJ2-7, with TRBD2 matching 9 bases. CDR3 length equals 15 residues. CDR1 LGHDT and CDR2 YNNKEL come from the germline V gene (reference sequence). V was pared by 1 base and J by 7 bases, with 8 bases of the junction left unmatched. The chain's CDR3 is CASSQGGAGGLEQYF. The CDR3 bases are TGTGCCAGCAGCCAAGGAGGAGCGGGAGGCTTGGAGCAGTACTTC.

The chain combines TRBV7-2 with TRBJ2-7; D is unresolved. Germline lookup yields CDR1 SGHTA and CDR2 FQGNSA. The CDR3 spans 15 residues. Trimming shortened V by 2 bases and J by 3 bases, and 14 bases separated the two germline ends. CDR3 nucleotides: TGTGCCAGCAGCTTAAGTGGTGGCGTGGTCTACGAGCAGTACTTC. Residues: CASSLSGGVVYEQYF. The full variable domain, completed using reference TRBV7-2 and TRBJ2-7, is GAGVSQSPSNKVTEKGKDVELRCDPISGHTALYWYRQSLGQGLEFLIYFQGNSAPDKSGLPSDRFSAERTGGSVSTLTIQRTQQEDSAVYLCASSLSGGVVYEQYFGPGTRLTVT.

This clonotype came up many times. The chain uses TRBV25-1 and TRBJ2-1, with D perhaps matching TRBD1 (5 bases). V lost 1 base and J lost 4, with 14 bases in between. This CDR3 region has 16 residues. Germline values: CDR1 MGHDK, CDR2 SYGVNS. CDR3: CASSESAFTGYNEQFF. The DNA of the CDR3 is TGTGCCAGCAGTGAATCCGCGTTTACAGGATACAATGAGCAGTTCTTC.

This clonotype was recorded many times. This rearrangement joins TRBV6-1 to TRBJ2-7; D perhaps matches TRBD1 (6 bases). This CDR3 has 14 amino acids. Germline CDR1 is MNHNS and CDR2 is SASEGT. V gave up 7 bases and J gave up 2 bases, with 15 bases separating them. The CDR3 region has the DNA TGTGCCAGCAAGCAGGGGTCAGGGCCCTACGAGCAGTACTTC. The encoded protein is CASKQGSGPYEQYF.

This chain uses TRBV7-9 with TRBJ2-1; D gene ambiguous. There are 12 residues in the CDR3. The V gene's germline CDR1 is SEHNR and CDR2 FQNEAQ (reference sequence). Deletions cut 3 bases from V and 11 bases from J, with 11 bases between. CDR3 DNA sequence: TGTGCCAGCAGCTTGCCGGGCCCCCAGCAGTTCTTC. It is translated as CASSLPGPQQFF. Complete variable domain (other parts from reference TRBV7-9 and TRBJ2-1): DTGVSQNPRHKITKRGQNVTFRCDPISEHNRLYWYRQTLGQGPEFLTYFQNEAQLEKSRLLSDRFSAERPKGSFSTLEIQRTEQGDSAMYLCASSLPGPQQFFGPGTRLTVL.

This clonotype was picked up many times. The chain has TRBV10-3 and TRBJ2-7; D remains ambiguous. The V gene's germline CDR1 is ENHRY and CDR2 SYGVKD. CDR3 length: 14 amino acids. V shed 6 bases and J shed 1 base, with 13 bases lying between them. The chain's CDR3 is CAISEELTSYEQYF. The CDR3 DNA sequence: TGTGCCATCAGCGAGGAGTTAACTTCCTACGAGCAGTACTTC.

This clonotype was counted ten times or more. The chain carries TRBV6-1 and TRBJ2-3; D is undetermined. The CDR3 extends over 13 amino acids. The V gene's germline CDR1 is MNHNS and CDR2 SASEGT. The V and J ends lost 7 bases and 0 bases respectively, with 8 bases between them. CDR3 sequence (DNA): TGTGCCAGCAATGGGCCTAGCACAGATACGCAGTATTTT. Its translation is CASNGPSTDTQYF.

This clonotype was seen a handful of times. The V gene is TRBV6-1, the J gene TRBJ2-1; D may be TRBD2 (6 bases). Germline CDR1 and CDR2: MNHNS and SASEGT. V was pared by 6 bases and J by 3 bases, with 15 bases between. CDR3 length: 15 amino acids. Written as DNA, the CDR3 is TGTGCCAGCAGCTTCCGGGAGAGGGACTACAATGAGCAGTTCTTC. It yields the protein CASSFRERDYNEQFF.

This clonotype came up many times. This chain joins TRBV20-1 and TRBJ2-3, with 9 bases aligning to TRBD2. Germline CDR1 and CDR2: DFQATT and SNEGSKA (reference sequence). This CDR3 spans 13 amino acids. The junction had 3 bases not matched to a gene; V was cut back by 6 bases and J by 2 bases. CDR3 in DNA: TGCAGTGCCCTAGCGGGACCCACAGATACGCAGTATTTT. Its protein product is CSALAGPTDTQYF.

Only a few counts were recorded for this clonotype. The genes are TRBV11-2 and TRBJ2-1; possibly TRBD2 for D (5 bases). Germline values: CDR1 SGHAT, CDR2 FQNNGV. V was cut by 6 bases and J by 4 bases, with 19 bases left in between. This CDR3 contains 16 residues. CDR3 sequence: CASSEIGSARYNEQFF. CDR3 DNA: TGTGCCAGCAGTGAAATAGGTAGCGCCCGATACAATGAGCAGTTCTTC.

This clonotype was observed a few times. The gene calls are TRBV28 and TRBJ2-4; either TRBD1 or TRBD2 may supply D (5 bases each). The CDR3 runs to 17 residues. Trimming stripped 7 bases from V and 2 bases from J, with 21 bases between. CDR1 and CDR2 (germline): MDHEN, SYDVKM. The CDR3 protein is CASNPTGLDTSKNIQYF. The CDR3 bases are TGTGCCAGCAACCCTACGGGGCTGGACACCTCCAAAAACATTCAGTACTTC.

This clonotype occurred a few times. The rearrangement uses TRBV2 and TRBJ2-1; maybe TRBD2 (6 bases). This CDR3 region has 18 residues. Germline V gene lookup returns CDR1 SNHLY and CDR2 FYNNEI. Trimming pared 3 bases from V and 0 bases from J, leaving 18 bases between. In DNA, the CDR3 is TGTGCCAGCAGTGATTGGGGGGTAGCAGGGAGCTCCTACAATGAGCAGTTCTTC. It encodes CASSDWGVAGSSYNEQFF.

The sample holds a few counts of this clonotype. J is TRBJ2-3 and V is TRBV12-3 or TRBV12-4, with D possibly TRBD2 on 5 matching bases. Trimming cost V 5 bases and J 1 base, with 13 bases left between them. The CDR3 sequence is 15 residues long. The DNA of the CDR3 is TGTGCCAGCAGTCCTCCCCTGCGGGGCACAGATACGCAGTATTTT. Translation: CASSPPLRGTDTQYF.

This clonotype was detected ten times or more. The chain recombines TRBV29-1 with TRBJ2-1, with D possibly being TRBD1 (5 bases). Trimming removed 3 bases from V and 1 base from J, with 10 bases in between. The CDR3 sequence is 14 residues long. Germline V gene sequence: CDR1 SQVTM, CDR2 ANQGSEA. CDR3 nucleotide sequence: TGCAGCGTTGATCAGGGTGGGTCCTACAATGAGCAGTTCTTC. It translates to CSVDQGGSYNEQFF.

CDR3 loop: CASTSDRPERSDEQFF. Written as DNA, the CDR3 is TGTGCCAGCACCAGCGACAGGCCCGAACGCTCCGATGAGCAGTTCTTC. This chain uses TRBV6-1 with TRBJ2-1, with D maybe TRBD1 (6 bases). The germline CDR1 and CDR2 sequences are MNHNS and SASEGT. CDR3 length: 16 residues. The V gene lost 7 bases and the J gene lost 8 bases, with 24 bases spanning the gap.

This clonotype was seen only a few times. The rearrangement joins TRBV7-9 to TRBJ2-1, with 8 bases identical to TRBD2. Losses at the gene ends were 0 bases for V and 4 bases for J; bases not matched to a gene: 5. CDR1 SEHNR and CDR2 FQNEAQ come from the germline V gene (reference sequence). The length of the CDR3 is 16 residues. Here the CDR3 DNA reads TGTGCCAGCAGCTTAGCTGGCGGGGGGCCATACAATGAGCAGTTCTTC. Translation gives CASSLAGGGPYNEQFF.

This clonotype was counted at least ten times. This rearrangement joins TRBV9 to TRBJ2-7; 9 nucleotides agree with TRBD1. The CDR3 loop spans 18 amino acids. J was trimmed by 1 base and V by 3 bases; bases with no gene match: 14. CDR1 and CDR2 (germline): SGDLS, YYNGEE. CDR3 residues: CASSAGSPTGGLSYEQYF. Here the CDR3 DNA reads TGTGCCAGCAGCGCAGGCAGTCCGACAGGGGGACTTTCCTACGAGCAGTACTTC.